This T cell receptor (beta chain) was found in a study of cytomegalovirus exposure and HLA in healthy donors. For the study at large: About 179 million T cells yielded 100 million or so unique TCR beta sequences in earlier analysis. Study-wide findings and caveats: Sequences of the TCR beta chain were said to predict the HLA-A and HLA-B alleles of most subjects accurately. TCR beta V- and J-gene trimming was later associated with a missense DCLRE1C variant.

As for this clone: Its target is unknown.

Vbeta (60) and Jbeta (13) primers were used in the PCR. How the authors handled the data: The authors later counted roughly 76 million unique TCR beta chains, 8.5 million to 13 million of them shared. Sequencing used immunoSEQ multiplex PCR; TCRdb keeps in-frame clones, though not all of them. The DNA was the basis for D and trimming; V, J and clone size are from that table. The sample includes about 140,000 clones, 82% seen only once; the top ten take just over 8%. Trimming removed 7 bases from V and 7 bases from J; junction bases left unmatched: 9. The CDR3 is 14 amino acids. Germline V CDR1 and CDR2: LNHDA, SQIVND (reference sequence).

The rearrangement uses TRBV19 and TRBJ1-4, with TRBD1 identical over 7 bases. The specimen sequenced was PBMCs. The receptor was derived from a woman between 45 and 60 years old in good health and CMV-seropositive. Here the CDR3 reads CASKRGRGVEKLFF. Written as DNA, the CDR3 is TGTGCCAGTAAAAGAGGCAGGGGGGTTGAAAAACTGTTTTTT.